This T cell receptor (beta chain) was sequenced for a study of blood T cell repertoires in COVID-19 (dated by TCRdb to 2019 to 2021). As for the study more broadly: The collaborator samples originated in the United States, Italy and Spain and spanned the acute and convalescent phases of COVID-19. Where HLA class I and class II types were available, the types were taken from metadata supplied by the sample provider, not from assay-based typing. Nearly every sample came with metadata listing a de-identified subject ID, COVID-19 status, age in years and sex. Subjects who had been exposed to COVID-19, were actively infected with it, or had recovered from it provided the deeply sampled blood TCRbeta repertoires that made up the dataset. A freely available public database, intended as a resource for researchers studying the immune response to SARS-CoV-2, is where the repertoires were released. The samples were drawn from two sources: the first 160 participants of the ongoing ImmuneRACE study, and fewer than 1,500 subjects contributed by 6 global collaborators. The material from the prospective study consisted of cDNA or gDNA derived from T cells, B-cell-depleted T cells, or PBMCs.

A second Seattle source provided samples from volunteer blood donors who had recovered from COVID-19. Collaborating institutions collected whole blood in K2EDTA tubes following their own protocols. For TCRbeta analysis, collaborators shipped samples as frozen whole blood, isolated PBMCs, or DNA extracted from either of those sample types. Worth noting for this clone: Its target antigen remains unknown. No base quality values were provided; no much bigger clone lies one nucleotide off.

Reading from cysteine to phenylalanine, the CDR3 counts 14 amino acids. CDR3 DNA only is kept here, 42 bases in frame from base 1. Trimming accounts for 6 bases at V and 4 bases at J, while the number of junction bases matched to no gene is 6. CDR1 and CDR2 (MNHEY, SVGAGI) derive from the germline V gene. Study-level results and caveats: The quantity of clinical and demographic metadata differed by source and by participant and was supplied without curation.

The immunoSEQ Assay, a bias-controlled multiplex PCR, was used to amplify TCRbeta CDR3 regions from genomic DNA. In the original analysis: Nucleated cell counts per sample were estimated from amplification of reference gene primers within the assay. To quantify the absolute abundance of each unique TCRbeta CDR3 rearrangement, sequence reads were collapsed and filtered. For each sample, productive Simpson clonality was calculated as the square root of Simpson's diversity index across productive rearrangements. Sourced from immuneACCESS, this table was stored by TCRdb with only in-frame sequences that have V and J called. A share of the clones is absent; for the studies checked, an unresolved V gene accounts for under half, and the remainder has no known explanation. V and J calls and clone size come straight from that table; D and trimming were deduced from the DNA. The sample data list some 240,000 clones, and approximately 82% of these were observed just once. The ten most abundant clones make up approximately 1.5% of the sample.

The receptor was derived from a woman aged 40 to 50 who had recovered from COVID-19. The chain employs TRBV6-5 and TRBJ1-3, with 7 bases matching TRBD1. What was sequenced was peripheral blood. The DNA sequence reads TGTGCCAGCAGACAGACAGGGATCGGAAACACCATATATTTT. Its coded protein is CASRQTGIGNTIYF.